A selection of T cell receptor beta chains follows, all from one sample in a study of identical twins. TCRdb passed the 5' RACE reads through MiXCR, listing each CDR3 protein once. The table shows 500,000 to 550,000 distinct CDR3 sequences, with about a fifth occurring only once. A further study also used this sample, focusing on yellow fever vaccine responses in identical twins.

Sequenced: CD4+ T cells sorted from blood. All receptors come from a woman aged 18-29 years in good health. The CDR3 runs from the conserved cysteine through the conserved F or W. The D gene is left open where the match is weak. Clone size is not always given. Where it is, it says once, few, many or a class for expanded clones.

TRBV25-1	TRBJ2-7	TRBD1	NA	CASGRGTGAYNEQYF	TGTGCCAGCGGTAGGGGGACAGGGGCATACAATGAGCAGTACTTC
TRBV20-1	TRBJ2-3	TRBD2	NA	CSARPLAGVPDTQYF	TGCAGTGCTAGACCCCTAGCGGGAGTGCCAGATACGCAGTATTTT
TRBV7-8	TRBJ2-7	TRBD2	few	CASSQSGSGYEQYF	TGTGCCAGCAGCCAAAGCGGGAGTGGTTACGAGCAGTACTTC
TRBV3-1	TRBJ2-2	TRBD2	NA	CASSHPSSGVGGGELFF	TGTGCCAGCAGCCACCCATCTAGCGGGGTCGGCGGCGGGGAGCTGTTTTTT
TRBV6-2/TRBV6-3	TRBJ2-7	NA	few	CASSARGTHEQYF	TGTGCCAGCAGTGCACGGGGCACCCACGAGCAGTACTTC
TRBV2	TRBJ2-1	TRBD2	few	CASLPGSGRGNEQFF	TGTGCCAGCCTACCTGGGAGCGGGAGGGGGAATGAGCAGTTCTTC
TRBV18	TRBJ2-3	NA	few	CASSKRNPDTQYF	TGTGCCAGCTCAAAGCGGAACCCAGATACGCAGTATTTT
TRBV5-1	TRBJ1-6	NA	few	CASSFGGSNPNSPLHF	TGCGCCAGCAGCTTCGGCGGATCCAACCCTAATTCACCCCTCCACTTT
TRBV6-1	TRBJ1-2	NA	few	CASSEEGVYGYTF	TGTGCCAGCAGTGAAGAGGGGGTCTATGGCTACACCTTC
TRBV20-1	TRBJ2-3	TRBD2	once	CSAILPRGATDTQYF	TGCAGTGCCATCTTGCCGCGGGGGGCCACAGATACGCAGTATTTT
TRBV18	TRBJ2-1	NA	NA	CASSMQGYNEQFF	TGTGCCAGCTCAATGCAGGGCTACAATGAGCAGTTCTTC
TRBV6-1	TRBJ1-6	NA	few	CASSRERAVGSPLHF	TGTGCCAGCAGTCGAGAAAGGGCCGTAGGTTCACCCCTCCACTTT
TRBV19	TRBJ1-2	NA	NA	CASKELDSNYGYTF	TGTGCCAGTAAGGAACTAGACAGTAACTATGGCTACACCTTC
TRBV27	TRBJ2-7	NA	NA	CASRLLTGTANEEQYF	TGTGCCAGCAGACTACTTACCGGGACGGCTAACGAGGAGCAGTACTTC
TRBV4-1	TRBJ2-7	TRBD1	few	CASSGLQGVYEQYF	TGCGCCAGCAGCGGGCTACAGGGGGTCTACGAGCAGTACTTC
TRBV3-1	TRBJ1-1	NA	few	CASSQVAGYEAFF	TGTGCCAGCAGCCAAGTAGCGGGTTATGAAGCTTTCTTT
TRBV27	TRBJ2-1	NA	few	CASSLGHIHYNEQFF	TGTGCCAGCAGTTTGGGTCACATTCATTACAATGAGCAGTTCTTC
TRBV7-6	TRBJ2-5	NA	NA	CASSLAQGAQETQYF	TGTGCCAGCAGCTTAGCACAGGGCGCGCAAGAGACCCAGTACTTC
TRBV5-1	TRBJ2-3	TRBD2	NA	CASSLGGSFADTQYF	TGCGCCAGCAGCTTGGGCGGGAGCTTTGCAGATACGCAGTATTTT
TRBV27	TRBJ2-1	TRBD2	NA	CASSLSPSGRGNEQFF	TGTGCCAGCAGTTTATCACCTAGCGGGAGAGGCAATGAGCAGTTCTTC
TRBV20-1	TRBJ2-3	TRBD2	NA	CSARRLAGVIDTQYF	TGCAGTGCTAGAAGGCTAGCGGGAGTGATAGATACGCAGTATTTT
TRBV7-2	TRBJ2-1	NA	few	CASSPLGLAGNEQFF	TGTGCCAGCAGCCCCCTCGGGCTAGCTGGGAATGAGCAGTTCTTC
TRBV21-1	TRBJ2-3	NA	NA	CASSKASRDWGDTQYF	TGTGCCAGCAGCAAAGCGTCCCGGGACTGGGGGGATACGCAGTATTTT
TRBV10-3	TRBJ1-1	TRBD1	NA	CAISGTGGEAFF	TGTGCCATCAGTGGGACAGGGGGGGAAGCTTTCTTT
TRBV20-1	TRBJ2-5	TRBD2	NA	CSARDPSGVLETQYF	TGCAGTGCTAGAGATCCTAGCGGGGTATTAGAGACCCAGTACTTC
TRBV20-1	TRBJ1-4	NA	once	CSAQDSTAPNEKLFF	TGCAGTGCTCAAGATTCGACAGCCCCTAATGAAAAACTGTTTTTT
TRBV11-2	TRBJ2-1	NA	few	CASSSYPEGSSYNEQFF	TGTGCCAGCAGCTCGTATCCGGAAGGGAGTTCCTACAATGAGCAGTTCTTC
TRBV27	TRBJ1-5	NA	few	CASRGFGGGQPQHF	TGTGCCAGCAGGGGGTTCGGGGGCGGTCAGCCCCAGCATTTT
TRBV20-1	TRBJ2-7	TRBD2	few	CSASMGSGTYEQYF	TGCAGTGCTAGTATGGGTAGCGGGACCTACGAGCAGTACTTC
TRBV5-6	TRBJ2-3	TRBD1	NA	CASSIPGTADTDTQYF	TGTGCCAGCAGCATCCCCGGGACAGCCGATACAGATACGCAGTATTTT
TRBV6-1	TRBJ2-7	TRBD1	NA	CATLRAGQGYYEQYF	TGTGCCACTTTACGTGCGGGACAGGGATACTACGAGCAGTACTTC
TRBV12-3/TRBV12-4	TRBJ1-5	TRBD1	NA	CASSYAGTGSNQPQHF	TGTGCCAGCAGCTACGCCGGGACAGGGAGCAATCAGCCCCAGCATTTT
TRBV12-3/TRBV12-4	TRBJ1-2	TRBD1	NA	CASSRSGDRGQDHYGYTF	TGTGCCAGCAGTAGATCCGGGGACAGGGGGCAGGATCACTATGGCTACACCTTC
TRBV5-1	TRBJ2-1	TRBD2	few	CASSLSLAGVSNEQFF	TGCGCCAGCAGCTTGAGCTTAGCGGGAGTAAGCAATGAGCAGTTCTTC
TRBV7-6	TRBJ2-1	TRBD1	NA	CASTLAGTAYNEQFF	TGTGCCAGCACCTTGGCCGGGACAGCCTACAATGAGCAGTTCTTC
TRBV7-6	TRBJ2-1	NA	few	CASSQGQGQGAGGNEQFF	TGTGCCAGCAGCCAGGGGCAGGGACAGGGCGCGGGGGGCAATGAGCAGTTCTTC
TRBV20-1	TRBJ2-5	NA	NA	CSVPGRGRETQYF	TGCAGTGTTCCCGGCAGGGGAAGGGAGACCCAGTACTTC
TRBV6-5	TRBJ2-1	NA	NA	CASSYSAQAGSYNEQFF	TGTGCCAGCAGTTACTCCGCCCAGGCCGGATCCTACAATGAGCAGTTCTTC
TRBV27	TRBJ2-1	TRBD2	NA	CASSLATGLVFPPDEQFF	TGTGCCAGCAGTTTGGCCACGGGACTAGTTTTTCCTCCGGATGAGCAGTTCTTC
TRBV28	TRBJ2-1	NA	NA	CASSIGGPGNEQFF	TGTGCCAGCAGCATAGGGGGGCCCGGCAATGAGCAGTTCTTC
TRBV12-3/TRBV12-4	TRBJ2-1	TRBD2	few	CASSLGQIRGLAGAYNEQFF	TGTGCCAGCAGTTTAGGTCAGATTCGGGGACTAGCGGGGGCCTACAATGAGCAGTTCTTC
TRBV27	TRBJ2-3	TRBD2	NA	CASSSLLPWTSGTDTQYF	TGTGCCAGCAGTTCCCTGCTCCCTTGGACTAGCGGCACAGATACGCAGTATTTT
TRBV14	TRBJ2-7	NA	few	CASSPDRITYEQYF	TGTGCCAGCAGCCCAGACAGGATAACCTACGAGCAGTACTTC
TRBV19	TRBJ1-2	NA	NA	CASGHGPSYGYTF	TGTGCCAGTGGGCACGGACCCAGCTATGGCTACACCTTC
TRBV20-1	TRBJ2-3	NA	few	CSARQLTDTQYF	TGCAGTGCTAGACAGCTCACAGATACGCAGTATTTT
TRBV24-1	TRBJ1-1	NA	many	CATRGSQGHRVWNTEAFF	TGTGCCACCAGGGGCTCCCAGGGGCACCGTGTCTGGAACACTGAAGCTTTCTTT
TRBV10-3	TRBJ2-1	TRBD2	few	CATMTSGIDEQFF	TGTGCCACCATGACTAGCGGGATCGATGAGCAGTTCTTC
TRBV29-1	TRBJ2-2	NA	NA	CSVGVTGELFF	TGCAGCGTCGGAGTCACCGGGGAGCTGTTTTTT
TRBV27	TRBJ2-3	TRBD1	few	CASSLLGGYSADTQYF	TGTGCCAGCAGTTTATTAGGGGGCTACAGTGCAGATACGCAGTATTTT
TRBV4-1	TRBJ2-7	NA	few	CASSPRGFYEQYF	TGCGCCAGCAGCCCCCGGGGCTTCTACGAGCAGTACTTC
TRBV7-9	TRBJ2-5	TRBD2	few	CASSPAYWGGSQETQYF	TGTGCCAGCAGCCCCGCGTACTGGGGGGGTTCCCAAGAGACCCAGTACTTC
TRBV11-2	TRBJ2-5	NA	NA	CASFPTRFIYHKETQYF	TGTGCCAGCTTCCCAACCCGGTTCATTTATCACAAAGAGACCCAGTACTTC